Below, 31 T cell receptor beta chains from the same sample are listed, as sequenced in a study of cytomegalovirus exposure and HLA in healthy donors. Only in-frame clones appear in the TCRdb table, and some are missing; sequencing was by immunoSEQ multiplex PCR. This table has 95,000 to 150,000 clones, around 96% appearing once. Sequencing was done on a sample of PBMCs. These receptors were obtained from a man between 18 and 29 years old in good health and CMV-seronegative.

A word on this clone: Compared with germline, one end of the junction differs, possibly owing to a read error. The chain recombines TRBV29-1 with TRBJ1-2; D not certain. Germline CDR1 reads SQVTM; CDR2 reads ANQGSEA. The CDR3 consists of 9 residues. The CDR3 nucleotides read TGCAGCGTTGAAGGATACTCCGGCTTC. As protein: CSVEGYSGF.

The gene calls are TRBV7-3 and TRBJ1-1; D might be TRBD1 (6 bases). The ends were cut back, 6 bases at V and 0 bases at J, with 8 bases in the middle. Germline V CDR1 and CDR2: SGHTA, FQGTGA. The CDR3 has 13 amino acids. The CDR3 sequence: CASRTGMNTEAFF. In DNA form, the CDR3 reads TGTGCCAGCAGAACAGGGATGAACACTGAAGCTTTCTTT.

The chain joins TRBV11-3 to TRBJ2-2; the match to TRBD2 covers 11 bases. Germline values: CDR1 SGHNT, CDR2 YENEEA. Losses at the gene ends were 3 bases for V and 7 bases for J; bases not matched to a gene: 7. The CDR3 runs to 16 residues. The CDR3 DNA sequence: TGTGCCAGCAGCTTCGGACTAGCGGGCGAGATCGGGGAGCTGTTTTTT. Its translation: CASSFGLAGEIGELFF.

This sequence joins TRBV5-4 and TRBJ1-2; 8 bases map to TRBD1. The germline V gene encodes CDR1 SGHNT and CDR2 YYREEE (reference sequence). The length of the CDR3 is 15 residues. The V gene end was trimmed by 3 bases and the J gene end by 1 base; junction bases not matched to a gene: 5. In nucleotides, the CDR3 is TGTGCCAGCAGCTGGGGGACAGGATATAACTATGGCTACACCTTC. It is translated as CASSWGTGYNYGYTF.

The chain is built from TRBV9 and TRBJ2-1, with D maybe TRBD2 (6 bases). The CDR3 is 13 amino acids. The V end was cut by 0 bases, the J end by 15 bases, with 16 bases between. Germline V gives CDR1 SGDLS, CDR2 YYNGEE. Here the CDR3 reads CASSVELAGRAFF. The CDR3 DNA sequence: TGTGCCAGCAGCGTAGAGCTGGCGGGGCGGGCGTTCTTC.

The chain links TRBV28 to TRBJ1-5; the D is unclear. V gave up 6 bases and J gave up 4 bases, with 4 bases separating them. From germline, CDR1 is MDHEN and CDR2 SYDVKM. The CDR3 contains 11 residues. The CDR3 loop reads CASSFNQPQHF. DNA for the CDR3: TGTGCCAGCAGCTTTAATCAGCCCCAGCATTTT.

A single count supports this clone. The chain employs TRBV6-1 and TRBJ2-1; 10 nucleotides agree with TRBD2. The CDR3 length is 15 residues. Germline CDR1 is MNHNS and CDR2 is SASEGT. The V gene end was trimmed by 6 bases and the J gene end by 7 bases; junction bases not matched to a gene: 9. CDR3 sequence (DNA): TGTGCCAGCAGCCAAGCGGGAGGGCCTAAAAATGAGCAGTTCTTC. This encodes CASSQAGGPKNEQFF.

CDR3 amino acids: CASSPHRQVNEQFF. CDR3 nucleotide sequence: TGTGCCAGCAGCCCCCATCGACAGGTAAATGAGCAGTTCTTC. The chain couples TRBV7-3 to TRBJ2-1; possibly TRBD1 for D (6 bases). The germline gives CDR1 SGHTA, CDR2 FQGTGA. The CDR3 runs to 14 residues. Trimming left V 5 bases short and J 7 bases short, with 15 bases between.

The chain couples TRBV15 to TRBJ2-7, with D possibly being TRBD1 (5 bases). The CDR3 spans 15 residues. Trimming removed 3 bases at V and 5 bases at J, with 17 bases between. Germline CDR1 and CDR2: LNHNV and YYDKDF (reference sequence). The CDR3 DNA reads as TGTGCCACCAGCAGCCGAGCAGGGTTCTTGAACGAGCAGTACTTC. Translated: CATSSRAGFLNEQYF.

The genes are TRBV7-9 and TRBJ1-2; no reliable D call. The length of the CDR3 is 16 residues. Germline V gene sequence: CDR1 SEHNR, CDR2 FQNEAQ (reference sequence). V gave up 2 bases and J gave up 5 bases, with 18 bases separating them. The CDR3 here is CASSLTLSGSGYGYTF. Here the CDR3 DNA reads TGTGCCAGCAGCTTAACTTTATCCGGGAGCGGGTATGGCTACACCTTC.

The chain carries TRBV27 and TRBJ2-1; perhaps TRBD2 as D (5 bases). V was clipped by 2 bases and J by 0 bases, with 8 bases between them. The CDR3 covers 15 residues. Germline CDR1 reads MNHEY; CDR2 reads SMNVEV (reference sequence). This chain's CDR3 is CASSLVGNSYNEQFF. In DNA form, the CDR3 reads TGTGCCAGCAGTTTAGTCGGGAACTCCTACAATGAGCAGTTCTTC.

The chain joins TRBV18 to TRBJ2-7; no reliable D call. Germline V gives CDR1 KGHSH, CDR2 LQKENI. CDR3 size: 14 residues. The germline V and J ends were trimmed by 2 bases and 0 bases, with 8 bases remaining between them. This chain's CDR3 is CASSPVASSYEQYF. CDR3 nucleotides: TGTGCCAGCTCACCAGTGGCTAGCTCCTACGAGCAGTACTTC.

V gene TRBV6-6 combines with J gene TRBJ1-5; D is perhaps TRBD1 (5 bases). The CDR3 covers 12 residues. CDR1 and CDR2 (germline): MNHNY, SVGAGI (reference sequence). The V and J ends lost 5 bases and 9 bases respectively, with 11 bases between them. CDR3 DNA: TGTGCCAGCAGTGCTCTTAGGGGGCCCCAGCATTTT. Residues: CASSALRGPQHF.

The V gene is TRBV13, the J gene TRBJ2-1; 11 bases match TRBD2. The CDR3 length is 18 residues. Looked up from germline, CDR1 is PRHDT and CDR2 is FYEKMQ (reference sequence). The V gene end was trimmed by 1 base and the J gene end by 5 bases; junction bases not matched to a gene: 10. The CDR3 DNA is TGTGCCAGCAGCTTAGAGGTAGCGGGAGGGCCCTCGGACAATGAGCAGTTCTTC. It encodes CASSLEVAGGPSDNEQFF.

The V and J genes are TRBV18 and TRBJ1-1; D uncertain. The CDR3 contains 16 residues. Trimming left V 1 base short and J 5 bases short, with 17 bases between. Germline-derived CDR1 and CDR2 are KGHSH and LQKENI. In DNA form, the CDR3 reads TGTGCCAGCTCACCACAGGATGGACTACGGGGAACTGAAGCTTTCTTT. This gives the protein CASSPQDGLRGTEAFF.

The chain has TRBV5-1 and TRBJ2-3; maybe TRBD1 (5 bases). This CDR3 has 15 residues. Germline V gene lookup returns CDR1 SGHRS and CDR2 YFSETQ. The V gene lost 0 bases and the J gene lost 3 bases, with 11 bases spanning the gap. The CDR3 coding sequence is TGCGCCAGCAGCTTGGTAGGGGATTGGACAGATACGCAGTATTTT. Translation gives CASSLVGDWTDTQYF.

The chain combines TRBV28 with TRBJ2-7, with TRBD1 matching over 7 bases. The length of the CDR3 is 14 residues. The germline V gene encodes CDR1 MDHEN and CDR2 SYDVKM. J was trimmed by 4 bases and V by 3 bases; bases with no gene match: 6. CDR3 bases: TGTGCCAGCAGTTTGACAGGGTCGAGGTACGAGCAGTACTTC. Its translation is CASSLTGSRYEQYF.

V gene TRBV29-1 combines with J gene TRBJ2-7; TRBD1 aligns across 8 bases. The germline gives CDR1 SQVTM, CDR2 ANQGSEA. With V trimmed by 4 bases and J by 3 bases, 8 bases remained unmatched. This CDR3 is built from 14 residues. The CDR3 sequence is CSVAWGQANYEQYF. The CDR3 nucleotides read TGCAGCGTTGCATGGGGACAGGCTAACTACGAGCAGTACTTC.

V is TRBV29-1 and J is TRBJ2-7; 7 bases align to TRBD2. From germline, CDR1 is SQVTM and CDR2 ANQGSEA. The CDR3 covers 14 residues. The trim removed 7 bases at V and 7 bases at J, leaving 16 bases unmatched. CDR3 in DNA: TGCAGCGCCAGGATCGGAGGGAGGGCTAGTGAGCAGTACTTC. Its protein product is CSARIGGRASEQYF.

The V gene is TRBV7-2, the J gene TRBJ1-2, with TRBD1 matching 8 bases. Germline loops: CDR1 SGHTA, CDR2 FQGNSA. The CDR3 covers 15 residues. The V segment lost 1 base and the J segment 4 bases; nucleotides outside the gene matches: 5. The CDR3 is CASSLGSGGIYGYTF. The CDR3, as DNA: TGTGCCAGCAGCTTAGGCTCAGGGGGCATCTATGGCTACACCTTC. The whole variable domain, remainder taken from reference TRBV7-2 and TRBJ1-2, is GAGVSQSPSNKVTEKGKDVELRCDPISGHTALYWYRQSLGQGLEFLIYFQGNSAPDKSGLPSDRFSAERTGGSVSTLTIQRTQQEDSAVYLCASSLGSGGIYGYTFGSGTRLTVV.

The genes are TRBV10-3 and TRBJ2-3; 12 nucleotides match TRBD2. V dropped 7 bases and J dropped 5; count of bases not matched to a gene: 1. Germline V lookup: CDR1 ENHRY, CDR2 SYGVKD. The CDR3 is made up of 13 amino acids. The CDR3 DNA reads as TGTGCCATCAAACTAGCGGGAGGAGATACGCAGTATTTT. This encodes CAIKLAGGDTQYF.

The chain links TRBV11-2 to TRBJ2-7; 11 nucleotides agree with TRBD1. Germline CDR1 reads SGHAT; CDR2 reads FQNNGV. This CDR3 has 18 amino acids. Trimming at V came to 4 bases and at J to 7 bases, leaving 18 bases not matched to a gene. The CDR3 coding sequence is TGTGCCAGCAGCTCATTACCCTCAGGCGGACAGGGGGCACATGAGCAGTACTTC. This gives the protein CASSSLPSGGQGAHEQYF. The full variable domain, rest sourced from reference TRBV11-2 and TRBJ2-7, is EAGVAQSPRYKIIEKRQSVAFWCNPISGHATLYWYQQILGQGPKLLIQFQNNGVVDDSQLPKDRFSAERLKGVDSTLKIQPAKLEDSAVYLCASSSLPSGGQGAHEQYFGPGTRLTVT.

The rearrangement joins TRBV18 to TRBJ2-1; 9 bases match TRBD1. This CDR3 region has 15 residues. The ends lost 0 bases at V and 7 bases at J; junction bases unmatched: 4. Germline V CDR1 and CDR2: KGHSH, LQKENI. The CDR3 region has the DNA TGTGCCAGCTCACCACCCGGGACAGGGAGGAATGAGCAGTTCTTC. Its translation: CASSPPGTGRNEQFF.

The chain employs TRBV4-3 and TRBJ1-3; TRBD1 matches at 10 bases. The CDR3 totals 15 residues. Germline V lookup: CDR1 LGHNA, CDR2 YSLEER. J lost 7 bases, V lost 3 bases, and 6 bases had no gene match. CDR3 sequence (DNA): TGCGCCAGCAGCCAGGTCATGGGACAGGGGAACACCATATATTTT. Translation: CASSQVMGQGNTIYF.

The V gene is TRBV6-6, the J gene TRBJ2-7; D uncertain. V lost 0 bases and J lost 3, with 12 bases in between. CDR1 is MNHNY, CDR2 SVGAGI, per germline (reference sequence). CDR3 length: 15 amino acids. The chain's CDR3 is CASSYSERQNYEQYF. In nucleotides, the CDR3 is TGTGCCAGCAGTTACTCGGAGAGGCAGAACTACGAGCAGTACTTC.

This chain joins TRBV28 and TRBJ1-1; unclear D gene. The length of the CDR3 is 14 residues. The V gene lost 5 bases and the J gene lost 1 base, with 11 bases spanning the gap. Germline V lookup: CDR1 MDHEN, CDR2 SYDVKM. The CDR3 coding sequence is TGTGCCAGCAGTACCCCTCCCGGGAACACTGAAGCTTTCTTT. Translation gives CASSTPPGNTEAFF.

V is TRBV11-2 and J is TRBJ1-2, with D maybe TRBD1 (5 bases). Germline CDR1 and CDR2: SGHAT and FQNNGV. The CDR3 totals 16 residues. V shed 5 bases and J shed 0 bases, with 16 bases lying between them. This chain's CDR3 is CASSPLGTLTNYGYTF. Here the CDR3 DNA reads TGTGCCAGCAGCCCTCTCGGGACTCTAACTAACTATGGCTACACCTTC.

This sequence joins TRBV13 and TRBJ2-1; TRBD2 might be the D (6 bases). The germline V and J ends were trimmed by 1 base and 4 bases, with 14 bases remaining between them. Germline CDR1 and CDR2: PRHDT and FYEKMQ (reference sequence). The length of the CDR3 is 16 residues. The chain's CDR3 is CASSLEGGSLYNEQFF. Written as DNA, the CDR3 is TGTGCCAGCAGCTTAGAGGGAGGCTCTCTTTACAATGAGCAGTTCTTC.

The chain links TRBV6-5 to TRBJ2-7, with D tentatively TRBD2 (6 bases). This CDR3 is built from 14 residues. Germline assignment: CDR1 MNHEY and CDR2 SVGAGI. V shed 6 bases and J shed 5 bases, with 17 bases lying between them. CDR3 sequence: CASRITGSRNEQYF. CDR3 sequence (DNA): TGTGCCAGCAGAATTACCGGGAGTAGGAACGAGCAGTACTTC.

The genes are TRBV25-1 and TRBJ1-1, with 10 bases aligning to TRBD1. The germline gives CDR1 MGHDK, CDR2 SYGVNS. The CDR3 sequence is 16 residues long. With 6 bases clipped from V and 1 base from J, the junction kept 8 bases outside the gene matches. In DNA form, the CDR3 reads TGTGCCAGCAGGATACCGGGACAGGGGAGGAACACTGAAGCTTTCTTT. Amino acid sequence: CASRIPGQGRNTEAFF.

The chain joins TRBV19 to TRBJ2-4; D unclear. CDR1 and CDR2 from the germline V gene are LNHDA and SQIVND (reference sequence). V was clipped by 7 bases and J by 0 bases, with 10 bases between them. The CDR3 is 14 residues long. CDR3: CASKDKLAKNIQYF. The CDR3 region has the DNA TGTGCCAGTAAAGATAAGCTAGCCAAAAACATTCAGTACTTC.